Reported below is one T cell receptor beta chain. Antigen specificity is unknown. Mismatch with germline at one junction end may stem from a read error. Constant-region reverse primers amplified full-length variable regions, followed by semi-nested Nested Universal Primer A PCR. Using its own MiXCR run on the 5' RACE reads, TCRdb lists one record per CDR3 protein. The table shows 52,000 or so distinct CDR3 sequences, with roughly 20% occurring only once. Cells sorted as Tregs were CD4+, CD25+ and CD127-/low. Study results and limitations: Tumor memory CD4+ T cell TCR gene usage clustered with blood and lymph node memory CD4+ cells and lymph node naive CD4+ cells.

The material sequenced was tumor-infiltrating Tregs sorted from the breast tumor. The sequence derives from a female donor with breast cancer.

The CDR3 sequence: CASSSADRPSTSYEQHF. The CDR3 DNA reads TGTGCCAGCAGCTCAGCCGACCGACCCTCTACCTCCTACGAGCAGCACTTC. The chain links TRBV13 to TRBJ2-7; D is undetermined. The CDR3 spans 17 residues. Looked up from germline, CDR1 is PRHDT and CDR2 is FYEKMQ (reference sequence).